The 9 T cell receptor beta chains listed next were all sequenced from one sample in a study of blood T cell repertoires in COVID-19 (dated by TCRdb to about 2020). Library creation used the immunoSEQ multiplex PCR assay. What TCRdb holds here is the immuneACCESS table cut down to in-frame rearrangements. Part of the clones is not present; checked against another copy, under half of the missing clones reflect an unresolved V gene, and the others are unexplained. This sample is represented by fewer than 200,000 clones; 75% to 90% of them were singletons. Roughly 8.2% of the sample rests with the top ten. Sequenced input: peripheral blood. The receptors stem from a woman in her sixties with acute or convalescent COVID-19.

The chain's CDR3 is CASSLDWSSYEQYF. CDR3 DNA sequence: TGTGCCAGCAGCCTGGACTGGAGCTCCTACGAGCAGTACTTC. The V gene is TRBV6-5, the J gene TRBJ2-7; a weak D match, TRBD2 (5 bases). The germline V and J ends were trimmed by 6 bases and 0 bases, with 12 bases remaining between them. Germline assignment: CDR1 MNHEY and CDR2 SVGAGI. The CDR3 has 14 residues.

J is TRBJ1-6 and V is TRBV6-1; the D is unclear. CDR1 and CDR2 (germline): MNHNS, SASEGT. Trimming took off 1 base at V and 6 bases at J, with 19 bases between the two ends. The CDR3 runs 18 residues. The DNA of the CDR3 is TGTGCCAGCAGTGAAGTTCCCCTAGAGTCGGCGGCTAATTCACCCCTCCACTTT. Its protein product is CASSEVPLESAANSPLHF.

This chain joins TRBV7-9 and TRBJ2-1; the D is unclear. The germline V and J ends were trimmed by 2 bases and 8 bases, with 7 bases remaining between them. This CDR3 spans 12 amino acids. Germline CDR1 SEHNR, CDR2 FQNEAQ (reference sequence). CDR3 in amino acids: CASSLLTDEQFF. The CDR3 DNA sequence: TGTGCCAGCAGCTTACTGACTGATGAGCAGTTCTTC.

This clone appeared a few times. The chain employs TRBV24-1 and TRBJ1-1; 7 nucleotides line up with TRBD1. From germline, CDR1 is KGHDR and CDR2 SFDVKD. After removal of 3 bases from V and 6 bases from J, the junction contained 6 bases not matched to a gene. This CDR3 comprises 14 residues. CDR3 DNA sequence: TGTGCCACCAGTGATCCAATGACAGGGCCTGAAGCTTTCTTT. Amino acid sequence: CATSDPMTGPEAFF.

The chain couples TRBV19 to TRBJ2-3; 13 nucleotides agree with TRBD2. V gave up 3 bases and J gave up 5 bases; unmatched junction bases: 20. The CDR3 totals 21 residues. Germline V gene sequence: CDR1 LNHDA, CDR2 SQIVND (reference sequence). CDR3 in amino acids: CASSIYLRTSGSSRREDTQYF. CDR3 DNA: TGTGCCAGTAGTATTTATCTTCGGACTAGCGGGAGCTCGCGTCGAGAAGATACGCAGTATTTT. The full variable domain, in which reference TRBV19 and TRBJ2-3 provide the parts outside the CDR3, is DGGITQSPKYLFRKEGQNVTLSCEQNLNHDAMYWYRQDPGQGLRLIYYSQIVNDFQKGDIAEGYSVSREKKESFPLTVTSAQKNPTAFYLCASSIYLRTSGSSRREDTQYFGPGTRLTVL.

The chain joins TRBV14 to TRBJ1-1, with D possibly TRBD1 on 5 matching bases. This CDR3 is 16 amino acids long. Germline V gene lookup returns CDR1 SGHDN and CDR2 FVKESK. Trimming cost V 2 bases and J 0 bases, with 13 bases left between them. CDR3: CASSQLGGEMNTEAFF. Here the CDR3 DNA reads TGTGCCAGCAGCCAATTGGGGGGGGAAATGAACACTGAAGCTTTCTTT.

V is TRBV27 and J is TRBJ1-6, with 11 bases fitting TRBD1. Germline loops: CDR1 MNHEY, CDR2 SMNVEV (reference sequence). This CDR3 comprises 18 residues. V shed 2 bases, J shed 9 bases, and the junction held 12 bases outside the gene matches. The CDR3 region is CASSLQDRGPTLGSPLHF. CDR3 coding DNA: TGTGCCAGCAGTTTACAGGACAGGGGGCCCACTTTGGGTTCACCCCTCCACTTT.

V gene TRBV3-1 (or the pseudogene TRBV3-2) combines with J gene TRBJ1-1; no firm D call. The germline V gene has CDR1 LGHDT and CDR2 YNNKEL (reference sequence). V gave up 4 bases and J gave up 5 bases, with 11 bases separating them. The CDR3 runs to 13 residues. CDR3 DNA sequence: TGTGCCAGCAGCCGAGGCGGTTGGACTGAAGCTTTCTTT. This codes for CASSRGGWTEAFF.

This sequence joins TRBV7-2 and TRBJ1-2; tentatively, D is TRBD1 (5 bases). V was pared by 5 bases and J by 1 base, with 8 bases between. The CDR3 has 13 amino acids. Germline-derived CDR1 and CDR2 are SGHTA and FQGNSA. CDR3 sequence (DNA): TGTGCCAGCAGCGAACAGGTTAACTATGGCTACACCTTC. Protein sequence: CASSEQVNYGYTF.